Presented here are 30 T cell receptor beta chains from one specimen sequenced in a study of blood T cell repertoires in COVID-19 (dated by TCRdb to 2019 to 2021). Library creation used the immunoSEQ multiplex PCR assay. The table comes from immuneACCESS by way of TCRdb, which keeps in-frame sequences with V and J called. Part of the clones is missing from these tables; in studies checked, under half for an unresolved V gene and the rest for unknown reasons. The sample data list 120,000 to 150,000 clones, and more than 70% of these were observed just once. 2% to 2.5% of the sample is in the top ten clones. Sequencing was performed on peripheral blood. Receptors were obtained from a human donor in a cohort sampled during active COVID-19.

This clone appeared a few times. This chain links TRBV27 with TRBJ2-7, with 7 bases identical to TRBD1. There are 15 residues in the CDR3. The germline V gene has CDR1 MNHEY and CDR2 SMNVEV (reference sequence). The V segment lost 0 bases and the J segment 6 bases; nucleotides outside the gene matches: 8. The CDR3 loop is CASSLSWQGVVEQYF. As DNA, the CDR3 is TGTGCCAGCAGTTTATCTTGGCAGGGGGTAGTCGAGCAGTACTTC.

V usage is TRBV28 and J usage is TRBJ1-2, with 7 bases aligning to TRBD1. This CDR3 contains 15 residues. Germline lookup yields CDR1 MDHEN and CDR2 SYDVKM. V was pared by 6 bases and J by 5 bases, with 12 bases of the junction left unmatched. In nucleotides, the CDR3 is TGTGCCAGCAGACGACCCGGGACAGCGGCTTATGGCTACACCTTC. Translation gives CASRRPGTAAYGYTF.

V usage is TRBV18 and J usage is TRBJ2-1; no clear D gene. V lost 2 bases, J lost 5 bases, and 13 bases lay in between. Germline CDR1 KGHSH, CDR2 LQKENI. The CDR3 spans 15 residues. The CDR3 reads CASSPLDSRDNEQFF. As DNA, the CDR3 is TGTGCCAGCTCACCATTAGATTCCCGGGACAATGAGCAGTTCTTC.

V gene TRBV6-2 or TRBV6-3 combines with J gene TRBJ2-1; 12 positions match TRBD1. Germline loops: CDR1 MNHEY, CDR2 SVGEGT. The CDR3 has 16 residues. Trimming at V came to 5 bases and at J to 6 bases, leaving 8 bases not matched to a gene. The CDR3 sequence: CASSLPPGQGANEQFF. CDR3 sequence (DNA): TGTGCCAGCAGTCTTCCTCCGGGACAGGGGGCCAATGAGCAGTTCTTC.

The V gene is TRBV6-6, the J gene TRBJ2-3; possibly TRBD1 for D (5 bases). V lost 0 bases to trimming and J lost 3 bases, with 7 bases between them. This CDR3 is 14 amino acids long. Germline V gene lookup returns CDR1 MNHNY and CDR2 SVGAGI (reference sequence). CDR3 sequence (DNA): TGTGCCAGCAGTTACTCGCCAGGGACAGATACGCAGTATTTT. Translating gives CASSYSPGTDTQYF.

This sequence joins TRBV7-2 and TRBJ1-6; 7 bases align to TRBD1. Germline V gives CDR1 SGHTA, CDR2 FQGNSA. CDR3 length: 15 residues. The V gene end was trimmed by 3 bases and the J gene end by 6 bases; junction bases not matched to a gene: 5. CDR3 in DNA: TGTGCCAGCAGCTTTAGACAGGGCGGTAATTCACCCCTCCACTTT. This translates into CASSFRQGGNSPLHF.

The chain carries TRBV6-2 or TRBV6-3 and TRBJ1-3; perhaps TRBD1 as D (6 bases). Germline CDR1 reads MNHEY; CDR2 reads SVGEGT. The ends were cut back, 0 bases at V and 9 bases at J, with 12 bases in the middle. The CDR3 length is 14 residues. CDR3 in DNA: TGTGCCAGCAGTTACTCCGGACAGTTTGGCACCATATATTTT. It specifies CASSYSGQFGTIYF.

The DNA for the CDR3 is TGTGCCAGTACCAAATCCGGGACAGGGGTAACCGGGGAGCTGTTTTTT. Its translation is CASTKSGTGVTGELFF. This chain links TRBV19 with TRBJ2-2, with TRBD1 identical over 10 bases. Per the germline V gene, CDR1 is LNHDA and CDR2 is SQIVND (reference sequence). V trimming: 7 bases; J trimming: 5 bases; junction bases outside the gene matches: 10. CDR3 length: 16 residues.

The gene calls are TRBV12-3 or TRBV12-4 and TRBJ2-3; D gene uncertain. V lost 7 bases to trimming and J lost 3 bases, with 11 bases between them. The CDR3 covers 13 residues. In DNA, the CDR3 is TGTGCCAGCAATCCAAAACGGACAGATACGCAGTATTTT. Translated: CASNPKRTDTQYF.

The rearrangement links TRBV6-7 to TRBJ2-7; no definite D call. TRBV6-7 carries the ORF label, with uncertain function. V was shortened by 1 base and J by 1 base, with 8 bases between the two germline ends. The CDR3 covers 14 residues. CDR3 sequence (DNA): TGTGCCAGCAGTTACTGCGGCAGATCCTACGAGCAGTACTTC. This codes for CASSYCGRSYEQYF.

The DNA of the CDR3 is TGCACCGGGCTACAGGGATACACCATATATTTT. Encoded protein: CTGLQGYTIYF. This chain uses TRBV1 with TRBJ1-3; the DNA was not used to check the table's D call, TRBD1. TRBV1 is designated a pseudogene. This CDR3 is built from 11 residues.

In this sample, this clone turned up a few times. This CDR3 reads CASSLLGTTEAFF. Written as DNA, the CDR3 is TGTGCCAGCAGCCTTCTTGGGACTACTGAAGCTTTCTTT. The chain couples TRBV7-3 to TRBJ1-1, with TRBD1 as a possible D gene (5 bases). In germline, CDR1 is SGHTA, CDR2 FQGTGA. This CDR3 spans 13 amino acids. With 5 bases removed from V and 5 bases from J, the gap between germline ends came to 12 bases.

This clone was seen a handful of times. The V and J genes are TRBV5-1 and TRBJ1-2, with unresolved D. The V gene's germline CDR1 is SGHRS and CDR2 YFSETQ. The V end was cut by 0 bases, the J end by 4 bases, with 4 bases between. This CDR3 comprises 12 residues. CDR3 sequence (DNA): TGCGCCAGCAGCTTGGAAGCCTATGGCTACACCTTC. Protein: CASSLEAYGYTF.

CDR3 DNA sequence: TGTGCCAGCAGTCAAGGGACTAGCGCCCAAGATACGCAGTATTTT. It specifies CASSQGTSAQDTQYF. The chain couples TRBV11-1 to TRBJ2-3; TRBD2 aligns across 10 bases. The CDR3 is 15 amino acids. Unmatched junction bases numbered 8, after V lost 6 bases and J lost 5 bases. Germline CDR1 reads SGHAT; CDR2 reads FQDESV (reference sequence).

The genes are TRBV7-2 and TRBJ2-7, with D uncertain. Trimming removed 5 bases at V and 6 bases at J, with 17 bases between. The CDR3 length is 14 residues. Germline V gene lookup returns CDR1 SGHTA and CDR2 FQGNSA. The CDR3 nucleotides are TGTGCCAGCAGCCTAACGGATGGGCGAACCGAGCAGTACTTC. It yields the protein CASSLTDGRTEQYF.

The chain employs TRBV3-1 (or the pseudogene TRBV3-2) and TRBJ1-6, with D possibly being TRBD1 (6 bases). Germline-derived CDR1 and CDR2 are LGHDT and YNNKEL (reference sequence). Trimming removed 4 bases at V and 11 bases at J, with 21 bases between. The CDR3 sequence is 16 residues long. The CDR3 DNA reads as TGTGCCAGCAGCCCCCTCGGGGACAAGCCTTGGACACCCCTCCACTTT. Its protein product is CASSPLGDKPWTPLHF.

The rearrangement joins TRBV5-1 to TRBJ2-1; possibly TRBD2 for D (6 bases). This CDR3 has 16 residues. The V end was cut by 0 bases, the J end by 3 bases, with 13 bases between. Germline CDR1 and CDR2: SGHRS and YFSETQ. Here the CDR3 reads CASSLAGGAGYNEQFF. As DNA, the CDR3 is TGCGCCAGCAGCTTGGCCGGGGGAGCAGGCTACAATGAGCAGTTCTTC. Full variable domain (missing parts from reference TRBV5-1 and TRBJ2-1): KAGVTQTPRYLIKTRGQQVTLSCSPISGHRSVSWYQQTPGQGLQFLFEYFSETQRNKGNFPGRFSGRQFSNSRSEMNVSTLELGDSALYLCASSLAGGAGYNEQFFGPGTRLTVL.

The chain employs TRBV5-1 and TRBJ1-5, with D possibly TRBD1 on 6 matching bases. The CDR3 extends over 14 amino acids. V gave up 0 bases and J gave up 5 bases, with 9 bases separating them. The germline gives CDR1 SGHRS, CDR2 YFSETQ. The CDR3 loop reads CASSLVAGDQPQHF. The CDR3 DNA reads as TGCGCCAGCAGCTTGGTGGCAGGGGATCAGCCCCAGCATTTT.

This clone was counted only a few times. The chain uses TRBV7-3 and TRBJ2-3; 12 nucleotides align to TRBD2. In germline, CDR1 is SGHTA, CDR2 FQGTGA. The V gene end was trimmed by 5 bases and the J gene end by 1 base; junction bases not matched to a gene: 4. The CDR3 is made up of 16 amino acids. For the CDR3, the DNA is TGTGCCAGCAGCCCTAGCGGGGGGGCCGGCACAGATACGCAGTATTTT. Protein product: CASSPSGGAGTDTQYF.

The V and J genes are TRBV5-1 and TRBJ2-1; D not certain. Trimming removed 4 bases from V and 9 bases from J, with 14 bases in between. Germline values: CDR1 SGHRS, CDR2 YFSETQ. The CDR3 has 13 amino acids. DNA for the CDR3: TGCGCCAGCAGCCCGCGGCGAGCACGTGAGCAGTTCTTC. It translates to CASSPRRAREQFF.

The rearrangement links TRBV6-2 or TRBV6-3 to TRBJ2-7; tentative D call: TRBD1 (5 bases). Germline values: CDR1 MNHEY, CDR2 SVGEGT. V shed 5 bases and J shed 7 bases, with 15 bases lying between them. CDR3 length: 13 amino acids. The CDR3 sequence is CASSTSGAREQYF. CDR3 in DNA: TGTGCCAGCAGTACCAGTGGGGCGCGGGAGCAGTACTTC.

V is TRBV5-5 and J is TRBJ1-4; D gene uncertain. Trimming shortened V by 0 bases and J by 8 bases, and 17 bases separated the two germline ends. CDR3 length equals 16 residues. CDR1 and CDR2 (germline): SGHKS, YYEKEE (reference sequence). The CDR3 sequence is CASSLAPDQPGEKLFF. For the CDR3, the DNA is TGTGCCAGCAGCTTGGCCCCGGATCAGCCGGGAGAAAAACTGTTTTTT.

This clone was seen a handful of times. CDR3 loop: CATSRDPVSSYEQYF. The CDR3 region has the DNA TGTGCCACCAGCAGAGACCCGGTGAGCTCCTACGAGCAGTACTTC. The chain carries TRBV15 and TRBJ2-7, with D unresolved. The V end lost 0 bases, the J end lost 0 bases, and 9 bases lay between the germline ends. The CDR3 length is 15 residues. Per germline, CDR1 LNHNV and CDR2 YYDKDF (reference sequence).

The chain is built from TRBV7-2 and TRBJ1-1; weak D call: TRBD1 (6 bases). The CDR3 is 16 residues long. V was clipped by 5 bases and J by 9 bases, with 25 bases between them. Germline CDR1 SGHTA, CDR2 FQGNSA. CDR3 loop: CASSTGLGTGHRKAFF. CDR3 sequence (DNA): TGTGCCAGCAGCACCGGGCTTGGAACAGGGCACCGGAAAGCTTTCTTT.

This sequence joins TRBV20-1 and TRBJ2-1; TRBD2 matches at 9 bases. The germline V gene encodes CDR1 DFQATT and CDR2 SNEGSKA (reference sequence). Germline trimming cut 3 bases from V and 6 bases from J; bases unmatched to any gene: 9. This CDR3 contains 15 residues. In DNA, the CDR3 is TGCAGTGCTAGTCCGCTAGCGGGGAGCGGCAATGAGCAGTTCTTC. Translated: CSASPLAGSGNEQFF.

The chain links TRBV28 to TRBJ1-2, with D unresolved. From germline, CDR1 is MDHEN and CDR2 SYDVKM. With 8 bases removed from V and 6 bases from J, the gap between germline ends came to 13 bases. This CDR3 spans 12 amino acids. The CDR3 loop reads CASSVIPNGYTF. The CDR3 bases are TGTGCCAGCTCGGTGATCCCGAATGGCTACACCTTC.

The V gene is TRBV24-1, the J gene TRBJ2-1, with a weak D call TRBD2 (6 bases). This CDR3 has 12 residues. Trimming took off 4 bases at V and 13 bases at J, with 13 bases between the two ends. Germline V lookup: CDR1 KGHDR, CDR2 SFDVKD. As DNA, the CDR3 is TGTGCCACCAGTGAGTCTAGCGCCGATCAGTTCTTC. This translates into CATSESSADQFF.

V and J are TRBV9 and TRBJ1-2; 10 nucleotides line up with TRBD1. CDR3 length: 17 amino acids. J was trimmed by 2 bases and V by 4 bases; bases with no gene match: 11. Germline V gives CDR1 SGDLS, CDR2 YYNGEE. DNA of the CDR3: TGTGCCAGCAGCATAGGGACAGGGGACCTGACGAACTATGGCTACACCTTC. Translation gives CASSIGTGDLTNYGYTF. The variable domain in full, with the rest retrieved from reference TRBV9 and TRBJ1-2, is DSGVTQTPKHLITATGQRVTLRCSPRSGDLSVYWYQQSLDQGLQFLIQYYNGEERAKGNILERFSAQQFPDLHSELNLSSLELGDSALYFCASSIGTGDLTNYGYTFGSGTRLTVV.

Only one count was recorded for this clone. V gene TRBV7-9 combines with J gene TRBJ2-7, with 8 bases aligning to TRBD1. This CDR3 is 15 amino acids long. Germline CDR1 reads SEHNR; CDR2 reads FQNEAQ (reference sequence). After removal of 8 bases from V and 2 bases from J, the junction contained 11 bases not matched to a gene. The CDR3 protein is CASVPGDRSPYEQYF. For the CDR3, the DNA is TGTGCCAGCGTCCCGGGGGACAGGAGCCCCTACGAGCAGTACTTC.

The chain employs TRBV9 and TRBJ1-1, with D hard to call. The V gene's germline CDR1 is SGDLS and CDR2 YYNGEE. CDR3 length equals 12 residues. Trimming stripped 8 bases from V and 2 bases from J, with 10 bases between. DNA of the CDR3: TGTGCCAGTTCACACAGTAACACTGAAGCTTTCTTT. This codes for CASSHSNTEAFF.